The rows below give T cell receptor beta chains drawn from one sample of a study of T-cell memory formation after mild COVID-19. TCRdb analysed the 5' RACE reads with MiXCR anew, one entry per CDR3 protein. The repertoire holds approximately 100,000 distinct CDR3 sequences, with around 27% as singletons. The sequencing sample was made of PBMCs or a T cell subset sorted from them (not recorded which). These receptors all come from a young man who had mild COVID-19 (a few samples of this study predate the infection). Cell type and time point are not known. CDR3s include the opening cysteine and the closing phenylalanine or tryptophan.

CDR3	length	V	J
CASSLDPRQPKNPQETQYF	19	TRBV11-2	TRBJ2-5
CASSLWGADTQYF	13	TRBV11-2	TRBJ2-3
CASSFWTSGSSYNEQFF	17	TRBV5-1	TRBJ2-1
CATSRDRASFQPQHF	15	TRBV15	TRBJ1-5
CASSASFPYNEQFF	14	TRBV6-1	TRBJ2-1
CASRPGTGVSYEQYF	15	TRBV6-5	TRBJ2-7
CASSQEAATAYNEQFF	16	TRBV4-1	TRBJ2-1
CSVEGQNTGELFF	13	TRBV29-1	TRBJ2-2
CSARDGTGWLGEQYF	15	TRBV20-1	TRBJ2-7
CSARDPHSGREYEQYF	16	TRBV20-1	TRBJ2-7
CASSSGLAGYNEQFF	15	TRBV5-1	TRBJ2-1
CASSQDSGSSNQPQHF	16	TRBV4-1	TRBJ1-5
CASSQVGGGPNTGELFF	17	TRBV4-2	TRBJ2-2
CASSPHPSARGLTEAFF	17	TRBV4-1	TRBJ1-1
CASRGGLTEAFF	12	TRBV7-2	TRBJ1-1
CSARGTVSYEQYF	13	TRBV20-1	TRBJ2-7
CASSSPGDSNQPQHF	15	TRBV7-9	TRBJ1-5
CSVEIPANERFF	12	TRBV29-1	TRBJ2-1
CASFSGTPADTQYF	14	TRBV12-3/TRBV12-4	TRBJ2-3
CASSPPLSNQPQHF	14	TRBV28	TRBJ1-5
CASSQASGRVGNEQFF	16	TRBV4-2	TRBJ2-1
CASSYLSRTGTTGELFF	17	TRBV6-5	TRBJ2-2
CASTPRAYNEQFF	13	TRBV6-2/TRBV6-3	TRBJ2-1
CASRSGEVSTDTQYF	15	TRBV4-3	TRBJ2-3
CASSLPQGQGRGTGELFF	18	TRBV7-6	TRBJ2-2
CASSEQGHGYTF	12	TRBV6-1	TRBJ1-2
CASSYTGLMNTEAFF	15	TRBV12-3/TRBV12-4	TRBJ1-1
CSVVVYSYNEQFF	13	TRBV29-1	TRBJ2-1
CASSLENTGELFF	13	TRBV7-2	TRBJ2-2
CSAIPGVSDTQYF	13	TRBV20-1	TRBJ2-3
CASSSRTSGAYNEQFF	16	TRBV7-6	TRBJ2-1
CASSLQHSYEQYF	13	TRBV5-6	TRBJ2-7
CASSVGSTYEQYF	13	TRBV5-1	TRBJ2-7
CASSQKPWTDSYNSPLHF	18	TRBV4-3	TRBJ1-6
CASSQHGTGLQETQYF	16	TRBV4-1	TRBJ2-5